The 30 T cell receptor beta chains below all came from one sample that was sequenced in a study of control samples from healthy donors and cancer patients. Sequenced by immunoSEQ multiplex PCR; TCRdb stores in-frame clones only, minus some. The table shows fewer than 250,000 clones, with roughly nine tenths occurring only once. Input material: blood. Every receptor here comes from a man aged 25-40 years in good health.

V is TRBV6-5 and J is TRBJ1-1, with 7 bases aligning to TRBD1. Germline CDR1 reads MNHEY; CDR2 reads SVGAGI. V lost 3 bases to trimming and J lost 8 bases; unmatched junction nucleotides: 6. The CDR3 has 13 residues. The CDR3 reads CASSYPDRVEAFF. For the CDR3, the DNA is TGTGCCAGCAGTTATCCCGACAGGGTCGAAGCTTTCTTT.

The gene calls are TRBV24-1 and TRBJ1-2; TRBD1 might be the D (5 bases). Germline V gives CDR1 KGHDR, CDR2 SFDVKD. V shed 5 bases and J shed 2 bases, with 11 bases lying between them. The CDR3 is 14 residues long. CDR3 bases: TGTGCCACCAGTGGCCCGACAGACAACTATGGCTACACCTTC. The encoded protein is CATSGPTDNYGYTF.

The CDR3 DNA reads TGTGCCAGCAGCCGCGATCCGGGACCTAATGAAAAACTGTTTTTT. This translates into CASSRDPGPNEKLFF. The V gene is TRBV5-4, the J gene TRBJ1-4; D is perhaps TRBD1 (5 bases). Germline V gene sequence: CDR1 SGHNT, CDR2 YYREEE (reference sequence). The CDR3 is 15 residues long. V dropped 4 bases and J dropped 3 bases, with 13 bases sitting between them.

Comments on this clone: Different DNA sequences within this sample yield the same CDR3. The chain recombines TRBV6-5 with TRBJ2-1; D perhaps matches TRBD1 (5 bases). Germline loops: CDR1 MNHEY, CDR2 SVGAGI. V gave up 2 bases and J gave up 4 bases, with 6 bases separating them. The CDR3 runs 13 residues. CDR3: CASSYDSYNEQFF. The CDR3 DNA is TGTGCCAGCAGTTACGACAGTTACAATGAGCAGTTCTTC.

This chain connects TRBV20-1 to TRBJ1-5; no clear D gene. Between the trimmed V and J ends, which lost 3 bases and 3 bases, there was a span of 9 bases. Germline V gives CDR1 DFQATT, CDR2 SNEGSKA (reference sequence). There are 13 residues in the CDR3. In DNA, the CDR3 is TGCAGTGCTAGTGGCCAGTTCAATCAGCCCCAGCATTTT. Its translation: CSASGQFNQPQHF.

The chain links TRBV15 to TRBJ1-6; D remains ambiguous. CDR1 and CDR2 from the germline V gene are LNHNV and YYDKDF (reference sequence). V gave up 1 base and J gave up 4 bases, with 11 bases separating them. The CDR3 runs to 16 residues. The CDR3 DNA sequence: TGTGCCACCAGCAGAGGGGCACAGACTTATAATTCACCCCTCCACTTT. Translating gives CATSRGAQTYNSPLHF. Full variable domain (outside the CDR3, taken from reference TRBV15 and TRBJ1-6): DAMVIQNPRYQVTQFGKPVTLSCSQTLNHNVMYWYQQKSSQAPKLLFHYYDKDFNNEADTPDNFQSRRPNTSFCFLDIRSPGLGDTAMYLCATSRGAQTYNSPLHFGNGTRLTVT.

The CDR3 sequence: CASSETGTGREKLFF. The CDR3 coding sequence is TGTGCCAGTAGTGAAACAGGGACGGGGAGGGAAAAACTGTTTTTT. This rearrangement joins TRBV19 to TRBJ1-4; perhaps TRBD1 as D (6 bases). Germline-derived CDR1 and CDR2 are LNHDA and SQIVND (reference sequence). This CDR3 spans 15 amino acids. V was cut by 5 bases and J by 8 bases, with 18 bases left in between.

The chain has TRBV19 and TRBJ1-2; 8 bases are shared with TRBD1. Germline CDR1 and CDR2: LNHDA and SQIVND (reference sequence). The junction had 5 bases not matched to a gene; V was cut back by 7 bases and J by 4 bases. There are 13 residues in the CDR3. The CDR3 sequence: CASMNRGSYGYTF. CDR3 nucleotide sequence: TGTGCCAGTATGAACAGGGGGAGCTATGGCTACACCTTC.

In nucleotides, the CDR3 is TGTGCCTGGAGTGTAGGTCGGCAGGGGTCGGAGGCTTTCTTT. Amino acids: CAWSVGRQGSEAFF. The chain employs TRBV30 and TRBJ1-1, with TRBD1 as a possible D gene (6 bases). The CDR3 is 14 residues long. Looked up from germline, CDR1 is GTSNPN and CDR2 is SVGIG (reference sequence). V dropped 0 bases and J dropped 11 bases, with 19 bases sitting between them.

The rearrangement links TRBV7-2 to TRBJ2-7; 7 bases fit TRBD1. Losses at the gene ends were 5 bases for V and 2 bases for J; bases not matched to a gene: 3. This CDR3 has 13 residues. Germline CDR1 reads SGHTA; CDR2 reads FQGNSA. Written as DNA, the CDR3 is TGTGCCAGCAGCCAGACAGGGACCTACGAGCAGTACTTC. Its protein product is CASSQTGTYEQYF.

This chain connects TRBV13 to TRBJ2-7; 9 positions match TRBD1. The germline V gene has CDR1 PRHDT and CDR2 FYEKMQ (reference sequence). CDR3 length: 14 amino acids. V lost 4 bases, J lost 3 bases, and 4 bases stayed unmatched. As DNA, the CDR3 is TGTGCCAGCAGCTCCCCGGGACAGGGCTACGAGCAGTACTTC. It encodes CASSSPGQGYEQYF.

This chain uses TRBV7-9 with TRBJ2-1; 7 bases are shared with TRBD2. CDR1 SEHNR and CDR2 FQNEAQ come from the germline V gene (reference sequence). The V segment lost 3 bases and the J segment 7 bases; nucleotides outside the gene matches: 12. This CDR3 comprises 16 residues. The CDR3: CASSFSGRVGWNEQFF. The CDR3 DNA sequence: TGTGCCAGCAGCTTCTCTGGGAGGGTCGGGTGGAATGAGCAGTTCTTC.

The chain employs TRBV10-3 and TRBJ1-2; D not resolved. CDR1 is ENHRY, CDR2 SYGVKD, per germline. Between the trimmed V and J ends, which lost 7 bases and 5 bases, there was a span of 23 bases. The CDR3 is 16 residues long. The CDR3 sequence: CAINLHGPLSSYGYTF. Here the CDR3 DNA reads TGTGCCATCAATCTCCACGGGCCCCTCTCCTCTTATGGCTACACCTTC.

The V gene is TRBV24-1, the J gene TRBJ2-1; D may match TRBD1 or TRBD2 (5 bases each). From germline, CDR1 is KGHDR and CDR2 SFDVKD. The CDR3 is 14 residues long. The ends were cut back, 4 bases at V and 8 bases at J, with 14 bases in the middle. The CDR3, as DNA: TGTGCCACCAGTGAAACGGGACCTTGGTATGAGCAGTTCTTC. Its protein product is CATSETGPWYEQFF.

V usage is TRBV2 and J usage is TRBJ1-5; D is ambiguous. This CDR3 has 17 residues. Trimming removed 4 bases from V and 5 bases from J, with 21 bases in between. The germline V gene has CDR1 SNHLY and CDR2 FYNNEI. CDR3 nucleotides: TGTGCCAGCAGTGGGTACTCTTGGACGGAAGGCGATCAGCCCCAGCATTTT. It yields the protein CASSGYSWTEGDQPQHF.

This rearrangement joins TRBV6-1 to TRBJ2-7; 7 bases match TRBD1. The V segment lost 3 bases and the J segment 3 bases; nucleotides outside the gene matches: 5. Germline assignment: CDR1 MNHNS and CDR2 SASEGT. CDR3 length: 14 amino acids. CDR3 amino acids: CASSETWDSYEQYF. DNA for the CDR3: TGTGCCAGCAGTGAGACCTGGGACAGCTACGAGCAGTACTTC.

The CDR3 sequence is CASRGGGASTDTQYF. CDR3 nucleotide sequence: TGCGCCAGCAGGGGAGGGGGGGCCAGCACAGATACGCAGTATTTT. The chain has TRBV5-1 and TRBJ2-3, with a possible D match to TRBD2 (7 bases). Germline CDR1 is SGHRS and CDR2 is YFSETQ. Trimming shortened V by 5 bases and J by 0 bases, and 13 bases separated the two germline ends. The length of the CDR3 is 15 residues.

The chain uses TRBV13 and TRBJ2-7; no clear D. V lost 4 bases and J lost 4, with 14 bases in between. The CDR3 runs 14 residues. Germline-derived CDR1 and CDR2 are PRHDT and FYEKMQ (reference sequence). The CDR3 sequence: CASSSAAAAYEQYF. For the CDR3, the DNA is TGTGCCAGCAGCTCCGCCGCCGCGGCGTACGAGCAGTACTTC.

The rearrangement joins TRBV11-1 to TRBJ2-7; a weak D match, TRBD2 (6 bases). The CDR3 runs 16 residues. Trimming removed 6 bases from V and 6 bases from J, with 24 bases in between. In germline, CDR1 is SGHAT, CDR2 FQDESV (reference sequence). Here the CDR3 reads CASSSISSEAVVEQYF. CDR3 nucleotide sequence: TGTGCCAGCAGTTCCATATCTAGCGAGGCGGTCGTCGAGCAGTACTTC. The variable domain in full, completed from reference TRBV11-1 and TRBJ2-7, reads EAEVAQSPRYKITEKSQAVAFWCDPISGHATLYWYRQILGQGPELLVQFQDESVVDDSQLPKDRFSAERLKGVDSTLKIQPAELGDSAMYLCASSSISSEAVVEQYFGPGTRLTVT.

The chain links TRBV5-4 to TRBJ1-2, with a weak D call TRBD1 (6 bases). Germline CDR1 SGHNT, CDR2 YYREEE (reference sequence). The CDR3 length is 16 residues. With 4 bases removed from V and 0 bases from J, the gap between germline ends came to 16 bases. DNA for the CDR3: TGTGCCAGCAGCCGCGGACAGATGGTTTCTAACTATGGCTACACCTTC. Protein: CASSRGQMVSNYGYTF.

V usage is TRBV11-2 and J usage is TRBJ2-3, with a possible D match to TRBD2 (5 bases). Germline CDR1 reads SGHAT; CDR2 reads FQNNGV. The CDR3 has 16 residues. The V end lost 1 base, the J end lost 1 base, and 12 bases lay between the germline ends. The CDR3 loop reads CASSLVPAARTDTQYF. In nucleotides, the CDR3 is TGTGCCAGCAGCTTAGTACCAGCGGCCCGCACAGATACGCAGTATTTT.

The sample holds one count of this clone. This chain connects TRBV6-5 to TRBJ1-2, with a possible D match to TRBD1 (6 bases). CDR1 is MNHEY, CDR2 SVGAGI, per germline. The V and J ends lost 5 bases and 4 bases respectively, with 14 bases between them. The CDR3 is 14 residues long. Here the CDR3 DNA reads TGTGCCAGCAGTACAGGGTTACTTGGCTATGGCTACACCTTC. Its translation: CASSTGLLGYGYTF.

The CDR3 reads CASAPQQNYGYTF. The CDR3 nucleotides are TGCGCCAGCGCCCCACAGCAGAACTATGGCTACACCTTC. V is TRBV10-2 and J is TRBJ1-2; D gene unclear. CDR3 length: 13 amino acids. The germline gives CDR1 WSHSY, CDR2 SAAADI. The V and J ends lost 8 bases and 2 bases respectively, with 12 bases between them.

A single count supports this clone. This chain links TRBV6-2 or TRBV6-3 with TRBJ2-6; tentative D call: TRBD1 (5 bases). V shed 5 bases and J shed 0 bases, with 8 bases lying between them. The CDR3 consists of 15 residues. Germline CDR1 reads MNHEY; CDR2 reads SVGEGT. This CDR3 reads CASSRDSSGANVLTF. The CDR3 DNA sequence: TGTGCCAGCAGTCGCGACAGCTCTGGGGCCAACGTCCTGACTTTC.

The CDR3 bases are TGCAGCGTTGAAGATCTAGCGGCGAACACTGAAGCTTTCTTT. This encodes CSVEDLAANTEAFF. The V gene is TRBV29-1, the J gene TRBJ1-1; D is undetermined. The CDR3 consists of 14 residues. With 0 bases removed from V and 1 base from J, the gap between germline ends came to 9 bases. Germline V gene data show CDR1 as SQVTM and CDR2 as ANQGSEA.

The J gene is TRBJ1-2, the V gene TRBV12-3 or TRBV12-4; D not certain. The CDR3 has 13 amino acids. V lost 1 base to trimming and J lost 4 bases, with 7 bases between them. CDR3 loop: CASSLGQIYGYTF. The CDR3 bases are TGTGCCAGCAGTTTAGGGCAGATCTATGGCTACACCTTC.

The rearrangement joins TRBV5-1 to TRBJ2-7, with D perhaps assigned TRBD1 or TRBD2 (5 bases each). Deletions cut 4 bases from V and 1 base from J, with 15 bases between. Germline loops: CDR1 SGHRS, CDR2 YFSETQ. The CDR3 is 15 amino acids. The CDR3, as DNA: TGCGCCAGCAGCCAGGACGGGGCCCCATCCTACGAGCAGTACTTC. Its protein product is CASSQDGAPSYEQYF.

The gene calls are TRBV11-2 and TRBJ1-1; the D is unclear. Germline loops: CDR1 SGHAT, CDR2 FQNNGV. V was trimmed by 1 base and J by 7 bases, leaving 7 bases between them. The CDR3 sequence is 12 residues long. The CDR3: CASSLAGNEAFF. The DNA for the CDR3 is TGTGCCAGCAGCTTAGCGGGGAATGAAGCTTTCTTT.

J is TRBJ2-6 and V is TRBV11-2; unclear D gene. This CDR3 contains 13 residues. Trimming took 8 bases from V and 2 from J, leaving 7 bases between them. Germline V gene sequence: CDR1 SGHAT, CDR2 FQNNGV. The CDR3 region is CASAWAGANVLTF. Here the CDR3 DNA reads TGTGCCAGCGCGTGGGCTGGGGCCAACGTCCTGACTTTC.

This rearrangement joins TRBV4-2 to TRBJ2-2, with unresolved D. Germline V gene data show CDR1 as LGHNA and CDR2 as YNFKEQ. The CDR3 extends over 15 amino acids. Trimming removed 1 base from V and 0 bases from J, with 6 bases in between. CDR3 sequence reads: CASSQASANTGELFF. CDR3 nucleotides: TGTGCCAGCAGCCAAGCCAGTGCGAACACCGGGGAGCTGTTTTTT.